This is a list of T cell receptor beta chains from one sample in a study of OX40 agonist ivuxolimab in advanced cancers. Method: immunoSEQ multiplex PCR; TCRdb's copy keeps in-frame clones and lacks some. The sample shows about 69,000 clones, approximately 90% of them seen only once. The material was CD4+ or CD8+ T cells sorted from blood, obtained in a trial of the OX40 agonist ivuxolimab. Every receptor here comes from an adult with an advanced solid tumor such as melanoma, head and neck, liver or kidney cancer. The CDR3 runs from the conserved cysteine through the conserved F or W. Fields, in order: J gene, V gene, CDR3 protein.

TRBJ2-2	TRBV4-1	CASSQDRGWGLTGELFF
TRBJ1-2	TRBV4-2	CASSQYRGNYGYTF
TRBJ1-2	TRBV29-1	CSVNRQGDQYGYTF
TRBJ2-1	TRBV27	CATSVDLSSYNEQFF
TRBJ2-5	TRBV7-3	CASSPGTAPVQETQYF
TRBJ1-2	TRBV11-2	CASSLEPNYGYTF
TRBJ2-2	TRBV28	CASSSIGQDMNTGELFF
TRBJ2-7	TRBV19	CASSIKGQGSYEQYF
TRBJ1-5	TRBV28	CASSIGEPQHF
TRBJ2-7	TRBV11-1	CASSRTAGDLYEQYF
TRBJ2-7	TRBV5-1	CASSSFAVLGDRDYEQYF
TRBJ1-1	TRBV11-2	CASSFPLPNTEAFF
TRBJ2-7	TRBV18	CASSHGLNYEQYF
TRBJ2-7	TRBV9	CASSVRTGAAYEQYF
TRBJ2-3	TRBV2	CACEGLTDTQYF
TRBJ1-3	TRBV9	CASSVGQGPSSSGNTIYF
TRBJ2-1	TRBV5-6	CASSSGTPNEQFF
TRBJ2-7	TRBV28	CASSLEIGLPYSRSYEQYF
TRBJ1-2	TRBV28	CASSLTGGIGYTF
TRBJ2-1	TRBV5-4	CASSSIGGRDPNEQFF
TRBJ1-1	TRBV7-3	CASSLLTGGTEAFF
TRBJ2-7	TRBV5-6	CASSWTSGYSSYEQYF
TRBJ1-3	TRBV11-2	CASSLSAGSGNTIYF
TRBJ2-1	TRBV10-3	CAISDSRRNEQFF
TRBJ1-1	TRBV9	CASSVEPGLNTEAFF
TRBJ1-2	TRBV28	CASSLMVQSIGYTF
TRBJ1-6	TRBV4-3	CASSQEGTGTNPLHF
TRBJ1-1	TRBV18	CASSPPGPINGEAFF
TRBJ2-1	TRBV7-9	CASSPHIQSSYNEQFF
TRBJ1-1	TRBV5-4	CASSWQGGNTEAFF
TRBJ1-4	TRBV4-3	CASSQDNPSATNEKLFF
TRBJ1-1	TRBV6-5	CASSYRGSTEAFF
TRBJ2-7	TRBV7-7	CASSLGTEYGQYF
TRBJ2-1	TRBV6-5	CASSYSAVYNEQFF
TRBJ2-7	TRBV28	CASMRDRAPYEQYF
TRBJ2-4	TRBV5-4	CASSADTAGVDIQYF
TRBJ2-7	TRBV20-1	CSEAQGFRKYF
TRBJ1-1	TRBV7-8	CASSIQQGATEAFF
TRBJ2-1	TRBV11-3	CASSLGRGMGEQFF
TRBJ1-3	TRBV30	CAWSVQSGNTIYF
TRBJ1-1	TRBV5-6	CASSSDTRRDTEAFF
TRBJ2-2	TRBV5-8	CASSLARRLTGELFF
TRBJ1-1	TRBV10-3	CAISDPGLNTEAFF
TRBJ2-7	TRBV7-9	CASSRTAYEQYF
TRBJ2-2	TRBV11-3	CASSFSGSTGELFF
TRBJ2-7	TRBV5-1	CASSLASTYNWTYEQYF
TRBJ2-2	TRBV27	CASTTQGTGGLTPGELFF
TRBJ1-6	TRBV10-1	CAREGPRVGSYNSPLHF
TRBJ1-1	TRBV6-1	CASYRGFVEEAFF